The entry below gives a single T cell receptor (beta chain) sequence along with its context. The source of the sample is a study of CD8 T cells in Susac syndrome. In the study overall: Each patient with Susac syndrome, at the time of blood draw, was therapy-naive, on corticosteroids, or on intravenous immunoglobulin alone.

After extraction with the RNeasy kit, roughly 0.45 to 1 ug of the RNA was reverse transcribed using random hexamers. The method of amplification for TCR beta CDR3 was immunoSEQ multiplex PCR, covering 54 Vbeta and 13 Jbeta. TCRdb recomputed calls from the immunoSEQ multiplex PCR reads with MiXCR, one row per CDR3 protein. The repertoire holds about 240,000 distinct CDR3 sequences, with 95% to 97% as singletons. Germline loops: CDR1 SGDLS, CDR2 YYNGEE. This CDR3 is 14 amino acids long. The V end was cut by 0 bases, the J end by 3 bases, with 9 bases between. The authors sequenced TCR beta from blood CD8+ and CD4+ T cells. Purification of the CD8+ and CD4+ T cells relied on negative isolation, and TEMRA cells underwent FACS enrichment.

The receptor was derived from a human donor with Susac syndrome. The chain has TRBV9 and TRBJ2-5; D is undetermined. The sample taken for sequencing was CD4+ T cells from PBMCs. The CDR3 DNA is TGTGCCAGCAGCGTAGCTCCAAACAAAGAGACCCAGTACTTC. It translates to CASSVAPNKETQYF.